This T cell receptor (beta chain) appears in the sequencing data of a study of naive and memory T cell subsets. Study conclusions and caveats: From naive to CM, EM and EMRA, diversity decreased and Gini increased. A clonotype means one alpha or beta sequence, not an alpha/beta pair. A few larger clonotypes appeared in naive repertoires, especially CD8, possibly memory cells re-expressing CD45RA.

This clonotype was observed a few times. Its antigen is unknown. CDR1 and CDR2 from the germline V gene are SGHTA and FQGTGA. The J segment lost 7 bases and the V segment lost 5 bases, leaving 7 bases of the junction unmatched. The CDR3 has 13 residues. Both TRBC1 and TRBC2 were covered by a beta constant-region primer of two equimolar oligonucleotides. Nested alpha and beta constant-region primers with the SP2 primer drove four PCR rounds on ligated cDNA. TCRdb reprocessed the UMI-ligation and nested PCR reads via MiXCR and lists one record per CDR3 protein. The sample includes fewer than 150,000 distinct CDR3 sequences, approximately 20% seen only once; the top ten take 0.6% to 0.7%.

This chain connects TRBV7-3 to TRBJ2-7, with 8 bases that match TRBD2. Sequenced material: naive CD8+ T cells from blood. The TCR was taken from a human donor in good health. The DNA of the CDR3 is TGTGCCAGCAGCCGGGGGGGGGCCAGAGAGCAGTACTTC. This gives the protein CASSRGGAREQYF.